Following are 6 T cell receptor beta chains from one sample sequenced in a study of Ad26.COV2.S vaccination and SARS-CoV-2 variants. Some clones are missing from TCRdb's copy, which holds only in-frame ones; the method was immunoSEQ multiplex PCR. Of 85,000 to 120,000 clones in the sample, less than 85% were seen once. The sequences come from peripheral blood, collected after recovery from COVID-19. The receptors were sampled from a human donor who had recovered from COVID-19.

V usage is TRBV19 and J usage is TRBJ1-2, with a weak D call TRBD1 (6 bases). This CDR3 is built from 14 residues. CDR1 is LNHDA, CDR2 SQIVND, per germline (reference sequence). Trimming took 1 base from V and 6 from J, leaving 12 bases between them. CDR3 sequence: CASSIVQGKDGYTF. CDR3 nucleotide sequence: TGTGCCAGTAGTATAGTACAGGGAAAGGATGGCTACACCTTC.

V usage is TRBV30 and J usage is TRBJ1-1; the D is unclear. CDR3 size: 13 residues. Between the trimmed V and J ends, which lost 5 bases and 5 bases, there was a span of 15 bases. Germline-derived CDR1 and CDR2 are GTSNPN and SVGIG (reference sequence). CDR3 region: CAWAEGWGTEAFF. CDR3 nucleotide sequence: TGTGCCTGGGCAGAGGGTTGGGGTACTGAAGCTTTCTTT.

This clone was counted a single time. The V gene is TRBV19, the J gene TRBJ1-4; D ambiguous. In germline, CDR1 is LNHDA, CDR2 SQIVND (reference sequence). Trimming cost V 3 bases and J 6 bases, with 5 bases left between them. The CDR3 contains 12 residues. In DNA, the CDR3 is TGTGCCAGTAGTATGGTTGATGAAAAACTGTTTTTT. Amino acid sequence: CASSMVDEKLFF.

In this sample, this clone turned up a few times. This chain connects TRBV5-1 to TRBJ2-7, with 8 bases that match TRBD2. The J segment lost 2 bases and the V segment lost 4 bases, leaving 8 bases of the junction unmatched. Per the germline V gene, CDR1 is SGHRS and CDR2 is YFSETQ. This CDR3 spans 15 amino acids. CDR3 bases: TGCGCCAGCAGCCGAGCTAGTAGCGGGGCCTACGAGCAGTACTTC. Encoded protein: CASSRASSGAYEQYF.

The V and J genes are TRBV7-2 and TRBJ2-7; D ambiguous. CDR1 SGHTA and CDR2 FQGNSA come from the germline V gene. This CDR3 comprises 13 residues. The V and J ends lost 1 base and 4 bases respectively, with 8 bases between them. The CDR3 is CASSLESRYEQYF. The CDR3 DNA reads TGTGCCAGCAGCTTAGAGAGCCGTTACGAGCAGTACTTC.

The chain has TRBV19 and TRBJ1-6; 8 nucleotides match TRBD1. CDR3 length equals 16 residues. The junction had 6 bases not matched to a gene; V was cut back by 1 base and J by 7 bases. CDR1 and CDR2 from the germline V gene are LNHDA and SQIVND (reference sequence). CDR3 nucleotide sequence: TGTGCCAGTAGTATAGTCCCGGGACAGGTCAATTCACCCCTCCACTTT. It encodes CASSIVPGQVNSPLHF.